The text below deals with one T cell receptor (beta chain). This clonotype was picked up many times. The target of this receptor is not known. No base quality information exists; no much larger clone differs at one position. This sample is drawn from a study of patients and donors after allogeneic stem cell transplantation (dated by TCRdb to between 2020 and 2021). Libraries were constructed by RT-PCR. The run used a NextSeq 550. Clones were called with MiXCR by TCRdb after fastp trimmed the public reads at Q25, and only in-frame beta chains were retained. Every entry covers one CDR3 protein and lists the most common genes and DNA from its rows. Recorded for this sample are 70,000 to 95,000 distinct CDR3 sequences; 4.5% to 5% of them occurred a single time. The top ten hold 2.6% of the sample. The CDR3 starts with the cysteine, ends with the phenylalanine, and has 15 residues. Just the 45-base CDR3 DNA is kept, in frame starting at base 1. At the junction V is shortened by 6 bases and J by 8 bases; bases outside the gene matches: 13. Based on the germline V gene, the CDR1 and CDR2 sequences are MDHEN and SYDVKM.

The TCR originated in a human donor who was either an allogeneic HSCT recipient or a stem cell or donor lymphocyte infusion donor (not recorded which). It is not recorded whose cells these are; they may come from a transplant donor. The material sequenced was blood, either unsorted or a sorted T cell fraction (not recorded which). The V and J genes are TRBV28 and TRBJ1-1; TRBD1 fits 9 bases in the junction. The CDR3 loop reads CASRPHGTGINEAFF. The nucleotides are TGTGCCAGCAGACCCCATGGGACAGGGATTAACGAAGCTTTCTTT.